This entry is about one TCR beta chain. What it binds is not known. The source of the sample is a study of cytomegalovirus exposure and HLA in healthy donors. About the study: In an earlier analysis, approximately 120 million unique TCR beta sequences were found from some 200 million T cells. Study-level results: By HLA locus, TCR association rates varied in a later analysis, with DRB1 showing the most and HLA-C the fewest. Later analysis found that TCR beta chains associated with HLA were more clonally expanded than other, equally common chains. Per a later analysis, about 15,000 TCR beta sequences showed association with HLA alleles at 0.05 false discovery rate.

Trimming left V 5 bases short and J 4 bases short, with 14 bases between. The CDR3 length is 14 residues. Germline V gives CDR1 MNHEY, CDR2 SVGAGI. PCR primers comprised 60 Vbeta and 13 Jbeta primers. TCRdb's copy holds only in-frame clones and misses some; the assay was immunoSEQ multiplex PCR. The data show about 170,000 clones, approximately 85% seen once. The chain links TRBV6-5 to TRBJ2-5; a weak D match, TRBD1 (6 bases). The receptor's source is a man younger than 40 in good health and CMV-seropositive. What was sequenced was PBMCs. CDR3 coding DNA: TGTGCCAGCAGTGACAGGAATGGGCGAGAGACCCAGTACTTC. This encodes CASSDRNGRETQYF.